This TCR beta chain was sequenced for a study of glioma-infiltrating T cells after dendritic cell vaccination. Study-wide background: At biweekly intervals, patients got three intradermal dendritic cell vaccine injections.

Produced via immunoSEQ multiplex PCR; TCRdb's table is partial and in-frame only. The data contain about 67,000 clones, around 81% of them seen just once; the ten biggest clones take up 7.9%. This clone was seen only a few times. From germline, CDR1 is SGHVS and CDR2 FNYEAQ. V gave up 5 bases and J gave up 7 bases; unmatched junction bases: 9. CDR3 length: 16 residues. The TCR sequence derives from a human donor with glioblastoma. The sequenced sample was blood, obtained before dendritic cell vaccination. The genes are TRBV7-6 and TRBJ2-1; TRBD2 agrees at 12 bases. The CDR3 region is CASSPTRLAGGNEQFF. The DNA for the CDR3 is TGTGCCAGCAGCCCCACCCGGCTAGCGGGGGGGAATGAGCAGTTCTTC.